This record covers a single T cell receptor (beta chain). The sample belongs to a study of shared T cell receptors in the human thymus. V shed 4 bases and J shed 1 base, with 10 bases lying between them. The CDR3 totals 14 residues. The germline V gene encodes CDR1 LNHDA and CDR2 SQIVND (reference sequence). Repertoires were generated with immunoSEQ multiplex PCR, while TCRdb's copy carries only in-frame clones and drops some. Of a few hundred thousand clones in the sample, roughly 94% were seen once. V usage is TRBV19 and J usage is TRBJ1-1; maybe TRBD1 (5 bases). What was sequenced was thymocytes. The sequence was collected from a human donor. This chain's CDR3 is CASSKAGGNTEAFF. CDR3 sequence (DNA): TGTGCCAGTAGTAAGGCGGGGGGGAACACTGAAGCTTTCTTT.